This TCR beta chain was captured in a study of molecular identifiers for immune sequencing clone quantification. Study-level results: Even with roughly 1 million naive cells present, spiked Jurkat TCR RNA from one cell was reportedly detectable.

This clonotype counts as medium-sized (0.01 to 0.1%). Its target is not known. The germline V and J ends were trimmed by 6 bases and 2 bases, with 11 bases remaining between them. From germline, CDR1 is DFQATT and CDR2 SNEGSKA (reference sequence). The CDR3 runs to 12 residues. Each CDR3 protein gets one entry after TCRdb re-called the PCR reads with MiXCR. The repertoire includes roughly 10,000 distinct CDR3 sequences, approximately 20% of them detected once, and around 1.7% sits in the top ten. Input material: naive CD8+ T cells from blood, with Jurkat cell RNA spiked in. Noted subset: FACS-sorted CD8+CD4-CCR7+CD45RA+ naive T cells. This receptor was identified in a human donor in good health. Some libraries in this study had Jurkat cell RNA spiked in. This chain connects TRBV20-1 to TRBJ2-7; possible D gene TRBD2, 5 bases. CDR3 in DNA: TGCAGTGCCCCAGCGGATACCTACGAGCAGTACTTC. Protein product: CSAPADTYEQYF.